One T cell receptor (beta chain) is described in this entry. No antigen is known for it. Per-base qualities were not stored, and no clone one base away is much larger. TCRbeta CDR3 regions were sequenced with the immunoSEQ Assay. After extraction, genomic DNA underwent amplification by bias-controlled multiplex PCR, followed by high-throughput sequencing. In the authors' own workflow: To quantify the absolute abundance of each unique TCRbeta CDR3 region, sequences were collapsed and filtered. Usable DNA was measured by amplifying reference genes present in all nucleated cells, and TCRbeta template counts were normalized to that usable DNA to estimate T cell fraction. Repertoire TCRs were annotated as SARS-CoV-2-specific by exact matching of V gene, CDR3 amino acid sequence and J gene to a known reactive TCR set. The reference SARS-CoV-2 TCR set was obtained from MIRA and was filtered for enrichment in COVID-19-positive ImmuneCODE repertoires, whereby public or cross-reactive TCRs were removed. Based on the MIRA antigens, annotated TCRs were further analysed at the level of specific ORF or position within ORF. Breadth was defined as annotated unique rearrangements over total unique productive rearrangements; depth was the summed frequency of those rearrangements. Two-sided Wilcoxon rank-sum tests were used to compare TCR breadth between groups. In TCRdb, the immuneACCESS table is reduced to in-frame sequences with V and J assigned. These tables do not hold every clone; where another copy was compared, an unresolved V gene accounts for under half, and the others remain unexplained. V and J calls and clone size come straight from that table; D and trimming were deduced from the DNA. Counted in this sample were hundreds of thousands of clones; 83% of them appeared once. The ten largest clones capture nearly 7.5% of the sample.

This specimen comes from a study of Ad26.COV2.S vaccination and SARS-CoV-2 variants (dated by TCRdb to 2020 to 2022). For the study in its entirety: Vaccine-arm donors came from COV1001, a multicentre, randomized, double-blind, placebo-controlled phase I-IIa trial of Ad26.COV2.S in healthy adults. The TCR-sequenced set comprised about 32 samples: around 20 Ad26.COV2.S vaccine recipients, 5 placebo recipients and 8 SARS-CoV-2 convalescent individuals. Participants in the trial were split at random into five groups of five each, receiving low-dose or high-dose Ad26.COV2.S once or twice, or else placebo on both occasions. Blinding of investigators to trial group allocation was maintained during experiments and outcome assessment. TCRbeta repertoire sequencing was used to assess the specificity and breadth of SARS-CoV-2-reactive T cell receptors after Ad26.COV2.S vaccination. Dosing of Ad26.COV2.S was intramuscular, at either 5x10^10 or 1x10^11 viral particles, delivered as one shot or as two shots spaced 56 days apart. What the authors observed across the whole study: Substantial breadth of spike-specific CD8+ and CD4+ T cell responses was reported after vaccination. The study lacked the statistical power to compare responses across vaccine doses or regimens. The authors noted that total T cell responses may have been underestimated by the TCR breadth and depth analyses. Higher spike-specific TCR breadth was observed in Ad26.COV2.S recipients than in placebo recipients (P = 0.0014). Vaccine and placebo recipients had comparable non-spike TCR breadth, which fits with the vaccine containing only spike.

What this sample's treatment or condition label stands for: 15 to 20 received Ad26.COV2.S at low or high dose, single or two shots; five or six received placebo; per-sample allocation not given. Repertoires of vaccine and placebo recipients were sequenced from samples taken on day 63 after the first injection. Cohort 1b enrolled around 24 adults aged 18-55 years at a single site in Boston, USA, between 29 July and 7 August 2020. Ad26.COV2.S was a replication-incompetent adenovirus type 26 vector that expressed a prefusion-stabilized SARS-CoV-2 spike protein derived from the original Wuhan strain. Source: peripheral blood, taken in a trial of Ad26.COV2.S vaccine versus placebo. This TCR was recovered from a person aged 18-60 years who received the Ad26.COV2.S COVID-19 vaccine or a placebo.

The sequence in DNA is TGCGCCAGCAGCTTGCAGGTTTTCTTTTTTAACAATGAGCAGTTCTTC. Its protein reads: CASSLQVFFFNNEQFF. The chain is assembled from TRBV5-1 and TRBJ2-1; the D gene cannot be resolved reliably. Reading the germline V gene gives CDR1 SGHRS and CDR2 YFSETQ. V is cut by 1 base and J by 5 bases, and the space between the germline ends is 16 bases. There are 16 amino acids in the CDR3, from cysteine to phenylalanine inclusive. Only the CDR3 part of the read is kept: 48 bases, read in frame from the first base. The CDR3, completed at both ends by the reference TRBV5-1 and TRBJ2-1 genes, gives the full variable domain KAGVTQTPRYLIKTRGQQVTLSCSPISGHRSVSWYQQTPGQGLQFLFEYFSETQRNKGNFPGRFSGRQFSNSRSEMNVSTLELGDSALYLCASSLQVFFFNNEQFFGPGTRLTVL.